This is a list of T cell receptor beta chains from one sample in a study of glioma-infiltrating T cells. Each CDR3 protein is one row after TCRdb ran MiXCR on the multiplex PCR reads. The table lists about 140,000 distinct CDR3 sequences, about 39% of them singletons. The sample was glioma tissue, nonneoplastic brain tissue, or PBMCs (not recorded which). The receptors stem from a human donor with low-grade glioma or glioblastoma, undergoing nonglioma brain surgery, or in good health (not recorded which). The CDR3 runs from the conserved cysteine through the conserved F or W. The order of the fields is D gene, J gene, clone size, V gene, CDR3 protein, CDR3 DNA. The D gene is left open where the match is weak. The size of a clone is reported for some rows only, either as once, few or many, or as a class for expanded clones.

.	TRBJ1-5	.	TRBV18	CASSPRRQAGQPQHF	TGTGCCAGCTCACCACGAAGACAGGCTGGGCAGCCCCAGCATTTT
.	TRBJ2-5	.	TRBV24-1	CATSDVGFEETQYF	TGTGCCACCAGTGATGTAGGGTTTGAAGAGACCCAGTACTTC
.	TRBJ2-3	many	TRBV18	CASSPDGSTDTQYF	TGTGCCAGCTCACCCGACGGGTCCACAGATACGCAGTATTTT
.	TRBJ2-5	.	TRBV24-1	CATRDTEETQYF	TGTGCCACCAGGGACACAGAAGAGACCCAGTACTTC
.	TRBJ1-1	.	TRBV12-3/TRBV12-4	CASRRGQNTEAFF	TGTGCCAGCAGGAGGGGACAGAACACTGAAGCTTTCTTT
.	TRBJ1-5	.	TRBV3-1	CASSQGSRNSNQPQHF	TGTGCCAGCAGCCAAGGTTCCAGAAATAGCAATCAGCCCCAGCATTTT
.	TRBJ2-3	many	TRBV6-6	CASSYVGRTDTQYF	TGTGCCAGCAGTTACGTAGGGCGCACAGATACGCAGTATTTT
.	TRBJ1-2	once	TRBV10-2	CAVHPSGDYGYTF	TGTGCCGTGCATCCCAGTGGGGACTATGGCTACACCTTC
.	TRBJ2-7	.	TRBV27	CASSSSSRSYEQYF	TGTGCCAGCAGTTCCAGTTCGCGTTCCTACGAGCAGTACTTC
TRBD1	TRBJ1-2	.	TRBV2	CASSTETGSGYGYTF	TGTGCCAGCAGTACGGAGACAGGGTCCGGCTATGGCTACACCTTC
TRBD2	TRBJ2-7	many	TRBV20-1	CSAALAGGGSYEQYF	TGCAGTGCCGCACTAGCGGGAGGGGGTTCCTACGAGCAGTACTTC
.	TRBJ2-3	.	TRBV6-6	CAILLETSTDTQYF	TGTGCCATCCTCCTCGAAACTAGCACAGATACGCAGTATTTT
.	TRBJ2-7	few	TRBV25-1	CASSESMGEQYF	TGTGCCAGCAGTGAATCCATGGGCGAGCAGTACTTC
.	TRBJ1-1	few	TRBV6-2/TRBV6-3	CASRWMAGKQNTEAFF	TGTGCCAGCAGATGGATGGCAGGGAAGCAGAACACTGAAGCTTTCTTT
.	TRBJ1-5	many	TRBV6-1	CASSGQDGNQPQHF	TGTGCCAGCAGTGGACAGGATGGCAATCAGCCCCAGCATTTT
TRBD1	TRBJ2-1	once	TRBV20-1	CSASPFADRGYEQFF	TGCAGTGCCAGCCCGTTCGCGGACAGGGGGTACGAGCAGTTCTTC
.	TRBJ1-1	.	TRBV6-1	CASSQELYTEAFF	TGTGCCAGCAGTCAAGAGCTTTACACTGAAGCTTTCTTT
.	TRBJ1-1	many	TRBV6-6	CASSYSNRVNTEAFF	TGTGCCAGCAGTTACTCGAACAGGGTGAACACTGAAGCTTTCTTT
.	TRBJ2-3	many	TRBV7-2	CASSRGADTQYF	TGTGCCAGCAGCCGTGGAGCAGATACGCAGTATTTT
TRBD2	TRBJ2-3	once	TRBV20-1	CSARASGGTSDTQYF	TGCAGTGCTAGAGCTAGCGGGGGCACTTCAGATACGCAGTATTTT
.	TRBJ1-5	.	TRBV29-1	CSVVQGNSNQPQHF	TGCAGCGTTGTACAGGGCAATAGCAATCAGCCCCAGCATTTT
TRBD2	TRBJ2-1	.	TRBV3-1	CASSQVPAGVRNEQFF	TGTGCCAGCAGCCAAGTTCCAGCGGGAGTACGCAATGAGCAGTTCTTC
.	TRBJ2-3	.	TRBV4-1	CASSQGVPGTDTQYF	TGCGCCAGCAGCCAGGGAGTACCTGGCACAGATACGCAGTATTTT
.	TRBJ2-5	.	TRBV18	CASSPPGRGGETQYF	TGTGCCAGCTCACCCCCCGGCAGGGGGGGAGAGACCCAGTACTTC
TRBD2	TRBJ2-1	.	TRBV6-2/TRBV6-3	CASTKLAGGGNEQFF	TGTGCCAGCACGAAACTAGCGGGGGGAGGCAATGAGCAGTTCTTC
.	TRBJ2-3	few	TRBV6-1	CASSPQGGKADTQYF	TGTGCCAGCAGTCCTCAGGGGGGAAAGGCAGATACGCAGTATTTT
TRBD2	TRBJ2-3	.	TRBV6-1	CASSEGSGGFTDTQYF	TGTGCCAGCAGTGAGGGGAGCGGGGGCTTCACAGATACGCAGTATTTT
.	TRBJ1-2	.	TRBV6-5	CARRTIYGYTF	TGTGCCAGGCGAACAATCTATGGCTACACCTTC
.	TRBJ1-5	many	TRBV20-1	CSARALSIDQPQHF	TGCAGTGCTAGAGCGCTGTCGATAGATCAGCCCCAGCATTTT
.	TRBJ1-5	.	TRBV28	CASLVSRGASQPQHF	TGTGCCAGCCTCGTATCCCGGGGGGCGAGTCAGCCCCAGCATTTT
.	TRBJ2-4	.	TRBV6-1	CASRATVAKNIQYF	TGTGCCAGCAGGGCGACAGTCGCCAAAAACATTCAGTACTTC
.	TRBJ2-1	.	TRBV14	CASSQVWELAYNEQFF	TGTGCCAGCAGCCAAGTCTGGGAGTTGGCCTACAATGAGCAGTTCTTC
.	TRBJ1-3	.	TRBV6-2/TRBV6-3	CASSLRGEAGNTIYF	TGTGCCAGCAGTTTACGGGGGGAAGCTGGAAACACCATATATTTT
.	TRBJ1-1	.	TRBV28	CASSPGRVNTEAFF	TGTGCCAGCAGCCCAGGTAGGGTGAACACTGAAGCTTTCTTT
.	TRBJ2-1	.	TRBV6-2/TRBV6-3	CASSYIVGSSNNEQFF	TGTGCCAGCAGTTACATTGTCGGGAGTAGTAACAATGAGCAGTTCTTC
.	TRBJ2-1	.	TRBV24-1	CATARGQGNEQFF	TGTGCCACCGCGCGGGGGCAGGGCAATGAGCAGTTCTTC
.	TRBJ2-7	.	TRBV3-1	CASSHGQDSYEQYF	TGTGCCAGCAGCCATGGCCAGGACTCCTACGAGCAGTACTTC
.	TRBJ2-7	few	TRBV20-1	CSARNSLDEQYF	TGCAGTGCTAGAAACAGTCTCGACGAGCAGTACTTC
TRBD2	TRBJ2-1	.	TRBV25-1	CASSELVAGEHEQFF	TGTGCCAGCAGTGAATTGGTAGCGGGAGAGCATGAGCAGTTCTTC
TRBD2	TRBJ2-1	few	TRBV7-9	CASLATWDSGLYNEQFF	TGTGCCAGCCTAGCAACTTGGGATAGCGGGTTATACAATGAGCAGTTCTTC
TRBD1	TRBJ1-2	few	TRBV4-2	CASSQGQGIDYGYTF	TGTGCCAGCAGCCAAGGACAGGGGATCGACTATGGCTACACCTTC
.	TRBJ1-2	few	TRBV27	CASSLSGSLYGYTF	TGTGCCAGCAGTTTATCGGGGAGCCTCTATGGCTACACCTTC